The 17 T cell receptor beta chains below come from one sample, sequenced in a study of CXCR3-negative and CXCR3-positive naive CD8 T cells. Their antigens remain unidentified. The TRB libraries of cDNA were built by UMI-labeled 5' RACE. TCRdb reanalyzed the 5' RACE reads, giving one entry per CDR3 protein sequence and no DNA. Its table records approximately 100,000 distinct CDR3 sequences. Overall study findings and caveats: CXCR3-positive naive cells had more hydrophobic TRB CDR3s than CXCR3-negative naive cells.

The specimen sequenced was naive CXCR3+ CD8+ T cells from blood. As to subset: CD45RO-CCR7+CD27+CD95- naive CD8+ T cells expressing CXCR3 (TNR3+). Source of these receptors: a human donor in good health. Some clones in this sample may be carry-over from other donors' samples.

V usage is TRBV29-1 and J usage is TRBJ2-2. The CDR3 has 12 residues. CDR1 and CDR2 from the germline V gene are SQVTM and ANQGSEA. The CDR3 sequence: CSVEQATGELFF.

This chain joins TRBV9 and TRBJ2-2; TCRdb names TRBD1, which stays unverified in the absence of DNA. The CDR3 contains 13 residues. Germline CDR1 reads SGDLS; CDR2 reads YYNGEE. The CDR3 is CASRGGNTGELFF.

This chain uses TRBV12-3 or TRBV12-4 with TRBJ2-4. The length of the CDR3 is 18 residues. The CDR3 sequence: CASSLSGERGPAKNIQYF.

This chain links TRBV6-6 with TRBJ2-1; TCRdb lists TRBD2, though no DNA is available to test this call. CDR1 is MNHNY and CDR2 is SVGAGI in the germline V gene (reference sequence). The CDR3 length is 15 residues. The CDR3 spells CASSYSGRAHNEQFF.

The chain links TRBV7-2 to TRBJ2-3; TCRdb reports TRBD2, a call that lacks DNA to check it against. The V gene's germline CDR1 is SGHTA and CDR2 FQGNSA. The CDR3 extends over 16 amino acids. The CDR3 sequence is CASSLGPGLRESTQYF.

J is TRBJ2-7 and V is TRBV4-1; TCRdb selects TRBD2, and the lack of DNA leaves this call unchecked. This CDR3 contains 16 residues. The V gene's germline CDR1 is MGHRA and CDR2 YSYEKL. The CDR3: CSSSHGQGLVSYEQYF.

The chain couples TRBV4-1 to TRBJ2-7; as DNA is missing, the TRBD1 call by TCRdb cannot be tested. The CDR3 runs 16 residues. Germline loops: CDR1 MGHRA, CDR2 YSYEKL. The CDR3 loop reads CASSQSPGHGAREQYF.

The rearrangement links TRBV6-5 to TRBJ2-3; TCRdb lists TRBD1, though no DNA is available to test this call. CDR1 and CDR2 from the germline V gene are MNHEY and SVGAGI. CDR3 size: 17 residues. The CDR3 loop is CASSYSGGTGGTDTQYF.

The rearrangement uses TRBV13 and TRBJ1-5; TCRdb calls TRBD1, which cannot be checked without DNA. Germline loops: CDR1 PRHDT, CDR2 FYEKMQ (reference sequence). The CDR3 contains 14 residues. The CDR3 loop is CASSKGQGSQPQHF.

The chain combines TRBV28 with TRBJ2-7; TCRdb's assignment of TRBD1 cannot be checked, as there is no DNA. The CDR3 sequence is 13 residues long. CDR1 is MDHEN and CDR2 is SYDVKM in the germline V gene. The CDR3: CASSPRGSYEQYF.

V gene TRBV7-9 combines with J gene TRBJ2-1; the TCRdb call, TRBD2, lacks DNA for checking. CDR3 size: 13 residues. The germline V gene has CDR1 SEHNR and CDR2 FQNEAQ (reference sequence). The chain's CDR3 is CASSINSRDEQFF.

The chain carries TRBV5-6 and TRBJ2-1; the D call of TRBD2 rests on TCRdb alone, since no DNA is present to check it. Germline V gives CDR1 SGHDT, CDR2 YYEEEE. CDR3 size: 17 residues. The CDR3: CASSLRKVAGYYNEQFF.

The rearrangement uses TRBV5-1 and TRBJ2-7; TCRdb's D call of TRBD2 is untestable without DNA. Germline V lookup: CDR1 SGHRS, CDR2 YFSETQ. The CDR3 contains 15 residues. CDR3: CASSLTSGVLYEQYF.

The chain uses TRBV5-1 and TRBJ2-1; no DNA is available, so the TRBD2 call from TCRdb remains unchecked. Looked up from germline, CDR1 is SGHRS and CDR2 is YFSETQ. The CDR3 spans 14 residues. The CDR3 here is CASSLGAGPNEQFF.

This rearrangement joins TRBV9 to TRBJ2-1; no DNA is available, so the TRBD1 call from TCRdb remains unchecked. The CDR3 consists of 14 residues. Germline CDR1 and CDR2: SGDLS and YYNGEE. Here the CDR3 reads CASSVGGQGEEQFF.

This sequence joins TRBV20-1 and TRBJ2-2; TCRdb's assignment of TRBD2 cannot be checked, as there is no DNA. The CDR3 extends over 17 amino acids. CDR1 is DFQATT and CDR2 is SNEGSKA in the germline V gene (reference sequence). This CDR3 is CSARDEGVAGDTGELFF.

V usage is TRBV11-2 and J usage is TRBJ2-1; with no DNA, the TCRdb D assignment of TRBD2 cannot be verified. The CDR3 covers 19 residues. Germline CDR1 reads SGHAT; CDR2 reads FQNNGV. CDR3 loop: CASSPGTSEIRGSYNEQFF.